This T cell receptor (beta chain) was recovered during a study of cytomegalovirus exposure and HLA in healthy donors. Study-wide points: In all likelihood, a cluster of highly shared sequence variants was a sequencing artifact.

Germline assignment: CDR1 SEHNR and CDR2 FQNEAQ (reference sequence). The CDR3 runs 12 residues. The PCR ran on 60 Vbeta and 13 Jbeta primers. Measured with immunoSEQ multiplex PCR; TCRdb has only the in-frame clones, and not every one. The repertoire holds nearly 200,000 clones, roughly 77% seen once, with about 0.37% in the top ten. Points on this clone: The antigen remains undetermined. At one end the junction does not follow the germline gene, possibly because of a read error.

The origin of this receptor is a male donor in good health and CMV-seropositive. The sample taken for sequencing was PBMCs. The chain combines TRBV7-9 with TRBJ2-5; D uncertain. This chain's CDR3 is CSSTWAQETQYF. The CDR3 nucleotides are TGTTCCAGCACCTGGGCTCAAGAGACCCAGTACTTC.